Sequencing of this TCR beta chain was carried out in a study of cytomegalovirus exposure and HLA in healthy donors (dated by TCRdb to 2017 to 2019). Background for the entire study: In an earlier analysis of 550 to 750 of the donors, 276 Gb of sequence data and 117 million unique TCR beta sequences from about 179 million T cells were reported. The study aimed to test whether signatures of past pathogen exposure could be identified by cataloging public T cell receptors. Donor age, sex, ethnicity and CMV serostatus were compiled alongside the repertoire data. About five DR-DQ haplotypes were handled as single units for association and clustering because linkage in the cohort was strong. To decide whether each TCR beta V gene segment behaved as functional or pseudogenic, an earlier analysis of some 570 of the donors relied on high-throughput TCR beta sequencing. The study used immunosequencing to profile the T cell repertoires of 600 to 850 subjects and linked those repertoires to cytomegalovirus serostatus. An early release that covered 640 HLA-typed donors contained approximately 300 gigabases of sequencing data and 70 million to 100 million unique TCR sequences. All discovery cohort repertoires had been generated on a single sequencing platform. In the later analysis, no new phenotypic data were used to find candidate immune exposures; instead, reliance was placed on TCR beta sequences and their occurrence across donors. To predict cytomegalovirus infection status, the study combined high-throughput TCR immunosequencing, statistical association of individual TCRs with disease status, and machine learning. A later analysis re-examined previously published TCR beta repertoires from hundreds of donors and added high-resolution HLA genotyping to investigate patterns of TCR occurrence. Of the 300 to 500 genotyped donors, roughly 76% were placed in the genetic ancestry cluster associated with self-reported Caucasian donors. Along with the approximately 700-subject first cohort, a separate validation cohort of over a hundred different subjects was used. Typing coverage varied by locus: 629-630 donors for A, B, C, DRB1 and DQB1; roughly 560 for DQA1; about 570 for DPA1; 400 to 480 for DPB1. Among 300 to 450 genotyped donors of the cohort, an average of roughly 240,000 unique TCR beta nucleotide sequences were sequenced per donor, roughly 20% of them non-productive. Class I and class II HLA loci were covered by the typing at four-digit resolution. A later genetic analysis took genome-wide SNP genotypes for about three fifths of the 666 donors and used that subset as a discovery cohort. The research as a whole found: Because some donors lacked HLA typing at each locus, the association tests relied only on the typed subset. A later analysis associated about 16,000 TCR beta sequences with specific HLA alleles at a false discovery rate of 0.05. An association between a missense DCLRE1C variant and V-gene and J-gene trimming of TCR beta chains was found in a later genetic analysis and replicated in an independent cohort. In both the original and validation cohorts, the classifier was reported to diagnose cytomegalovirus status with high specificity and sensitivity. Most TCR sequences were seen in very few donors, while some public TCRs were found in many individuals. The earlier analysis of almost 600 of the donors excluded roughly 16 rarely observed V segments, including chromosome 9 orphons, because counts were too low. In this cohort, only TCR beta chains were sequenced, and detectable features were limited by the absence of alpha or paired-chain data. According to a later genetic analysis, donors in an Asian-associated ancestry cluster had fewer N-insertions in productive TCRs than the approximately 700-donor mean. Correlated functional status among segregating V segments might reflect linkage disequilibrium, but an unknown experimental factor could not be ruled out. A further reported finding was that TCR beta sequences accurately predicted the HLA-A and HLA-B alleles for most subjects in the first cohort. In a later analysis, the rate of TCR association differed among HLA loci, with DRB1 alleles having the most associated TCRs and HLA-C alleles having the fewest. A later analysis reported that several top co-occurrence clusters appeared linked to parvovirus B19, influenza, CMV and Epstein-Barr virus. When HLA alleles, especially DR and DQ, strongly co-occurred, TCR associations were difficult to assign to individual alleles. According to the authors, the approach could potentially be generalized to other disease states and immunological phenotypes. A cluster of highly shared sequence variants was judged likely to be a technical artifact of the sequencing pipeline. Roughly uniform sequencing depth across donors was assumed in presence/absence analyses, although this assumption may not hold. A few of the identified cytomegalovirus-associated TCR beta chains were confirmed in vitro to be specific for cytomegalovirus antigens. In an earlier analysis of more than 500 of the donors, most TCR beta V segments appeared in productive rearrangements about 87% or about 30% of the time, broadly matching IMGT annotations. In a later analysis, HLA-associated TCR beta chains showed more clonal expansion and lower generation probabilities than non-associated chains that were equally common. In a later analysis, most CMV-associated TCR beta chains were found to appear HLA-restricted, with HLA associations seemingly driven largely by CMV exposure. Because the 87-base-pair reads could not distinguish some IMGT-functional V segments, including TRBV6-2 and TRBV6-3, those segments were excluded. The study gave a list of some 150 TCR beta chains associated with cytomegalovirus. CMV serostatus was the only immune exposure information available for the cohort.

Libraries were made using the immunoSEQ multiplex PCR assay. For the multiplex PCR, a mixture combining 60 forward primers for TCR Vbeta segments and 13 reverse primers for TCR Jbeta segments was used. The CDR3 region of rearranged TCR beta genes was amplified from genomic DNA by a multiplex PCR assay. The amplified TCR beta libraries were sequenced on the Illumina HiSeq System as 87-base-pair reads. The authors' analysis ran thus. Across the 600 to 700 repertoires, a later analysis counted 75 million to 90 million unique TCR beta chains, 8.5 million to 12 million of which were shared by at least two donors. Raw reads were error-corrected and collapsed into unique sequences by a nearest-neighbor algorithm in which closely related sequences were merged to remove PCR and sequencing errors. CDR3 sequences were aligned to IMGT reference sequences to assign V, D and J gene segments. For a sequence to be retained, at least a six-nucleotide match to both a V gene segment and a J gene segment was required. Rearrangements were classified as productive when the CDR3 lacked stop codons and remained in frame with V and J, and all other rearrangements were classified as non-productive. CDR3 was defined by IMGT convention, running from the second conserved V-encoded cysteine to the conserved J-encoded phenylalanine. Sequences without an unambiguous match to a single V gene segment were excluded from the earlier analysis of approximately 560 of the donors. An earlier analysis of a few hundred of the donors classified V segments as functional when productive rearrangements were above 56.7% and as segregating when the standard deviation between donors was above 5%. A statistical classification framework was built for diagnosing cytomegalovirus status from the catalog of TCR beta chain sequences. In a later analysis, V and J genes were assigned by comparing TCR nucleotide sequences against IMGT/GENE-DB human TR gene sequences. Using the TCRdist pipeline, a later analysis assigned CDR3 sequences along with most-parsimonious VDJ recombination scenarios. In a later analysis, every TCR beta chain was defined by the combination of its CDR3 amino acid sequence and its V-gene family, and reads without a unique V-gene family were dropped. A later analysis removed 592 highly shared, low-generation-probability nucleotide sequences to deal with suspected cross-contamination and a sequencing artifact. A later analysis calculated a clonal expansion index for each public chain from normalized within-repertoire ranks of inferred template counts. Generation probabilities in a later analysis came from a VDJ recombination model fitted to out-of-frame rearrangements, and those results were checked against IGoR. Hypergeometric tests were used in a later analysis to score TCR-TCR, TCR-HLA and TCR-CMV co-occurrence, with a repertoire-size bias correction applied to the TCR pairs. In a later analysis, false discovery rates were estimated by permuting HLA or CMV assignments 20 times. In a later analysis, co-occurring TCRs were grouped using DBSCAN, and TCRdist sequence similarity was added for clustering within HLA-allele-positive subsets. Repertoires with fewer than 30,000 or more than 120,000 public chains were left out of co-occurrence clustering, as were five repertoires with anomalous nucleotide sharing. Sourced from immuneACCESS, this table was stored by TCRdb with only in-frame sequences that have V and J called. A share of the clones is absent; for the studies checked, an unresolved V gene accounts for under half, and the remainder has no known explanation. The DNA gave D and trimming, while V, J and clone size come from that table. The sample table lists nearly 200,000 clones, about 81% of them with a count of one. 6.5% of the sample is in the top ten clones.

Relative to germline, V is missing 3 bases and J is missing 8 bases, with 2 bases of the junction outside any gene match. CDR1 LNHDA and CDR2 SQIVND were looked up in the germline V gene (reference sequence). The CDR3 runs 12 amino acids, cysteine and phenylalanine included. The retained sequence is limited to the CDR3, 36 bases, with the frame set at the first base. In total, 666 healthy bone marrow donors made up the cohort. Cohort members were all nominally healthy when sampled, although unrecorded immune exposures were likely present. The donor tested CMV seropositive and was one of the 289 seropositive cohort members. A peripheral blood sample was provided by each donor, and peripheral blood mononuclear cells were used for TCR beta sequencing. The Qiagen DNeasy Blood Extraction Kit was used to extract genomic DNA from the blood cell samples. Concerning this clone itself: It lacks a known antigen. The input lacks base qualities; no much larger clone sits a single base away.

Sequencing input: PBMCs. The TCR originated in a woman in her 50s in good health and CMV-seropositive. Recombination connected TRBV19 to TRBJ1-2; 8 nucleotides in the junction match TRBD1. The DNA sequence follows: TGTGCCAGTAGTATGCAGGGGGCCGGCTACACCTTC. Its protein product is CASSMQGAGYTF.